Listed below are T cell receptor beta chains from one sample, sequenced in a study of radiotherapy plus CTLA-4 blockade in lung cancer. Sequencing was performed with immunoSEQ multiplex PCR; in TCRdb, only in-frame clones are kept and a portion is missing. The table includes roughly 90,000 clones, about 78% detected once. Sequencing was performed on peripheral blood, taken from a patient treated with radiotherapy plus ipilimumab. These receptors all come from a human donor with non-small cell lung cancer that progressed on radiotherapy plus ipilimumab. The CDR3 runs from the conserved cysteine through the conserved F or W. D genes are given only for firm matches. Not every row has a clone size; where given, it reads once, few, many or a size class.

length	J	D	V	size	DNA	CDR3
15	TRBJ2-7	TRBD2	TRBV28	NA	TGTGCCAGCAGTTTGTCAGCGGGAGGGTCCTACGAGCAGTACTTC	CASSLSAGGSYEQYF
17	TRBJ2-1	TRBD2	TRBV7-9	few	TGTGCCAGCAGCTTATCGTTAGTAGCGGGGGGGATGAATGAGCAGTTCTTC	CASSLSLVAGGMNEQFF
14	TRBJ2-2	NA	TRBV28	NA	TGTGCCAGCAGTTTAATCTTGGAGACCGGGGAGCTGTTTTTT	CASSLILETGELFF
13	TRBJ2-7	NA	TRBV29-1	few	TGCAGCGTTGCTTCGGGGGAGGACGGCGAGCAGTACTTC	CSVASGEDGEQYF
14	TRBJ2-7	NA	TRBV18	NA	TGTGCCAGCTCACCACCGGCCTCGACCTACGAGCAGTACTTC	CASSPPASTYEQYF
17	TRBJ2-3	TRBD1	TRBV27	NA	TGTGCCAGCAGTCCTGGGACAGGGATCTTTAGCACAGATACGCAGTATTTT	CASSPGTGIFSTDTQYF
13	TRBJ1-5	NA	TRBV28	NA	TGTGCCAGCAGTTTAGGGGTTAATCAGCCCCAGCATTTT	CASSLGVNQPQHF
13	TRBJ2-7	NA	TRBV7-3	NA	TGTGCCAGCAGCCGGGACGGCATCTCCGAGCAGTACTTC	CASSRDGISEQYF
14	TRBJ2-1	NA	TRBV27	NA	TGTGCCAGCACCCAAACCCGGGGAGTGGGTGAGCAGTTCTTC	CASTQTRGVGEQFF
15	TRBJ1-5	TRBD1	TRBV30	NA	TGTGCCTGGGCCCTCCGGGACAGGGTTAATCAGCCCCAGCATTTT	CAWALRDRVNQPQHF
12	TRBJ2-2	NA	TRBV5-4	few	TGTGCCAGCAGCTTGGACGCCGGGGAGCTGTTTTTT	CASSLDAGELFF
16	TRBJ2-3	NA	TRBV15	few	TGTGCCACCAGCAGCGGGCCGGCCCCATCAACAGATACGCAGTATTTT	CATSSGPAPSTDTQYF
15	TRBJ2-7	TRBD1	TRBV19	NA	TGTGCCAGTAGTACCGGGACAGTCTTCGGGTACGAGCAGTACTTC	CASSTGTVFGYEQYF
16	TRBJ2-7	TRBD2	TRBV11-2	few	TGTGCCAGCAGCTTAGTAGCGGGGGCGAGGTCCTACGAGCAGTACTTC	CASSLVAGARSYEQYF
14	TRBJ2-7	NA	TRBV5-1	NA	TGCGCCAGCAGCTTGAATCCGACACCGTACGAGCAGTACTTC	CASSLNPTPYEQYF
15	TRBJ2-1	NA	TRBV5-1	NA	TGCGCCAGCCGATTGGAGGGGGGTTCCTACAATGAGCAGTTCTTC	CASRLEGGSYNEQFF
16	TRBJ2-1	NA	TRBV9	once	TGTGCCAGCAGCATTGCGAAGGGAGTAGGCTACAATGAGCAGTTCTTC	CASSIAKGVGYNEQFF
15	TRBJ2-3	NA	TRBV7-2	NA	TGTGCCAGCAGCTACAGGAGAACTAGCACAGATACGCAGTATTTT	CASSYRRTSTDTQYF
17	TRBJ1-1	NA	TRBV9	NA	TGTGCCAGCAGCGTAGACCCAGGCCTAGGGTGGGACACTGAAGCTTTCTTT	CASSVDPGLGWDTEAFF
15	TRBJ1-5	NA	TRBV7-2	once	TGTGCCAGCAGCCTGGGGGGGCTTAGCAATCAGCCCCAGCATTTT	CASSLGGLSNQPQHF
13	TRBJ1-1	TRBD1	TRBV11-2	NA	TGTGCCAGCAGCACGGACAGGGGCACTGAAGCTTTCTTT	CASSTDRGTEAFF
13	TRBJ1-1	NA	TRBV7-8	NA	TGTGCCAGCACCTCCTTGACGGGGTCTGAAGCTTTCTTT	CASTSLTGSEAFF
14	TRBJ1-5	NA	TRBV28	NA	TGTGCCGCGAAGGAGGGGAATATCCATCAGCCCCAGCATTTT	CAAKEGNIHQPQHF
13	TRBJ2-7	NA	TRBV27	NA	TGTGCCAGCAGCTTCGCGACAGGCTACGAGCAGTACTTC	CASSFATGYEQYF
16	TRBJ2-5	NA	TRBV13	few	TGTGCCAGCAGCCGCGAGGGGACTTGGACATCAGAGACCCAGTACTTC	CASSREGTWTSETQYF
14	TRBJ1-2	NA	TRBV6-5	once	TGTGCCAGCAGTTTCAGACAACCTAACTATGGCTACACCTTC	CASSFRQPNYGYTF